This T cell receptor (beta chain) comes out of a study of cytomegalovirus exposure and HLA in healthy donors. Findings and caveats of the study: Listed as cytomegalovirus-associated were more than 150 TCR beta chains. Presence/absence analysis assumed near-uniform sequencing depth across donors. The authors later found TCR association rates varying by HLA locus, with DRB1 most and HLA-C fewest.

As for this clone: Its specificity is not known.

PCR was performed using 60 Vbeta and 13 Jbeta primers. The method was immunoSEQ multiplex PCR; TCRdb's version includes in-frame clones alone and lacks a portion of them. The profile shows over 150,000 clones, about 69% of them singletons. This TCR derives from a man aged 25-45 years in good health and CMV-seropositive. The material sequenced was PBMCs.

CDR3 nucleotide sequence: TGTGCCAGCAGTTTTGTAGGAGTAGGGGCCGATGGCTACACCTTC. Translated, it gives CASSFVGVGADGYTF. V usage is TRBV27 and J usage is TRBJ1-2, with D possibly matching TRBD1 (5 bases). Per the germline V gene, CDR1 is MNHEY and CDR2 is SMNVEV (reference sequence). Between the trimmed V and J ends, which lost 3 bases and 6 bases, there was a span of 17 bases. This CDR3 has 15 residues.